The 32 T cell receptor beta chains listed next were all sequenced from one sample in a study of cytomegalovirus exposure and HLA in healthy donors. PCR involved 60 Vbeta and 13 Jbeta primers. Profiling relied on immunoSEQ multiplex PCR, and the TCRdb table lists in-frame clones only, not all of them. The sample contains fewer than 350,000 clones, around 90% of which appear only once. Sequences were obtained from PBMCs. These receptors were obtained from a woman aged 18-35 years in good health and CMV-seronegative.

This rearrangement joins TRBV6-5 to TRBJ1-2; 11 nucleotides agree with TRBD1. CDR3 length equals 14 residues. Germline assignment: CDR1 MNHEY and CDR2 SVGAGI. With V trimmed by 4 bases and J by 5 bases, 3 bases remained unmatched. CDR3 DNA sequence: TGTGCCAGCAGTTTCCGGGACAGGGGGTATGGCTACACCTTC. Its protein is CASSFRDRGYGYTF.

The V call is TRBV4-1, the J call TRBJ2-5; no clear D gene. Germline CDR1 and CDR2: MGHRA and YSYEKL. Trimming shortened V by 4 bases and J by 2 bases, and 8 bases separated the two germline ends. CDR3 size: 13 residues. The CDR3 protein is CASSLVRQETQYF. The CDR3 DNA follows: TGCGCCAGCAGCCTTGTGCGTCAAGAGACCCAGTACTTC.

This clone appeared a few times. V usage is TRBV10-3 and J usage is TRBJ1-2; 10 nucleotides align to TRBD1. V dropped 7 bases and J dropped 6; count of bases not matched to a gene: 11. From germline, CDR1 is ENHRY and CDR2 SYGVKD. The CDR3 is 15 residues long. CDR3 nucleotide sequence: TGTGCCATCACCTCCGGGACAGGGGTTTTAGATGGCTACACCTTC. The encoded protein is CAITSGTGVLDGYTF.

V usage is TRBV29-1 and J usage is TRBJ1-1; D is undetermined. Trimming removed 3 bases from V and 8 bases from J, with 4 bases in between. Germline V lookup: CDR1 SQVTM, CDR2 ANQGSEA. The CDR3 has 9 residues. The CDR3 DNA sequence: TGCAGCGTTGACAGGGAAGCTTTCTTT. It translates to CSVDREAFF. Filled out from reference TRBV29-1 and TRBJ1-1, the complete variable domain reads SAVISQKPSRDICQRGTSLTIQCQVDSQVTMMFWYRQQPGQSLTLIATANQGSEATYESGFVIDKFPISRPNLTFSTLTVSNMSPEDSSIYLCSVDREAFFGQGTRLTVV.

The chain is built from TRBV11-2 and TRBJ1-2, with 8 positions matching TRBD1. CDR3 length: 15 amino acids. The trim removed 5 bases at V and 5 bases at J, leaving 10 bases unmatched. CDR1 is SGHAT, CDR2 FQNNGV, per germline. The CDR3 loop reads CASSPPTGVSYGYTF. For the CDR3, the DNA is TGTGCCAGCAGCCCGCCGACAGGGGTTAGTTATGGCTACACCTTC.

This clone has more than one count but fewer than ten. The genes are TRBV12-5 and TRBJ2-1; 8 bases are shared with TRBD1. Losses at the gene ends were 8 bases for V and 10 bases for J; bases not matched to a gene: 10. The CDR3 runs to 13 residues. From germline, CDR1 is LGHNT and CDR2 FRNRAP. CDR3 nucleotides: TGTGCTAGTACCCGTCAGGGGGCAGGGGAGCAGTTCTTC. Protein sequence: CASTRQGAGEQFF.

V and J are TRBV27 and TRBJ2-2; D unclear. The CDR3 extends over 17 amino acids. V was pared by 3 bases and J by 4 bases, with 18 bases between. Germline loops: CDR1 MNHEY, CDR2 SMNVEV (reference sequence). The CDR3 sequence: CASSLAPESRRTGELFF. Here the CDR3 DNA reads TGTGCCAGCAGTTTGGCGCCGGAGTCTCGCCGCACCGGGGAGCTGTTTTTT.

V gene TRBV19 combines with J gene TRBJ1-1; TRBD1 is a possible D gene (6 bases). The V and J ends lost 9 bases and 0 bases respectively, with 20 bases between them. Germline V CDR1 and CDR2: LNHDA, SQIVND (reference sequence). The CDR3 is 16 residues long. The chain's CDR3 is CARPQGHRNMNTEAFF. DNA for the CDR3: TGTGCCAGACCACAGGGACATCGGAACATGAACACTGAAGCTTTCTTT.

With regard to this clone: Sequence at one end of the junction differs from germline and may be a read error. The chain combines TRBV6-6 with TRBJ2-7; 8 bases are a match to TRBD1. The germline V gene has CDR1 MNHNY and CDR2 SVGAGI (reference sequence). The CDR3 has 12 amino acids. In DNA form, the CDR3 reads TGTGCCAGCAGTGAGCGACAGGGGCCTTGGGACTTC. It yields the protein CASSERQGPWDF.

Turning to this clone: The junction departs from germline at one end; a sequencing error may be responsible. The V call is TRBV7-9, the J call TRBJ2-7; TRBD1 agrees at 9 bases. CDR3 length: 13 amino acids. Germline values: CDR1 SEHNR, CDR2 FQNEAQ (reference sequence). The DNA for the CDR3 is TGTGCCAGCAGCTTAGGGTCCCGGGACAGGGCGACCTTC. Translation: CASSLGSRDRATF. The complete variable domain, with remaining parts taken from reference TRBV7-9 and TRBJ2-7, reads DTGVSQNPRHKITKRGQNVTFRCDPISEHNRLYWYRQTLGQGPEFLTYFQNEAQLEKSRLLSDRFSAERPKGSFSTLEIQRTEQGDSAMYLCASSLGSRDRATFGPGTRLTVT.

V usage is TRBV30 and J usage is TRBJ2-3, with TRBD2 identical over 8 bases. Unmatched junction bases numbered 4, after V lost 0 bases and J lost 2 bases. From germline, CDR1 is GTSNPN and CDR2 SVGIG (reference sequence). This CDR3 spans 15 amino acids. CDR3 in amino acids: CAWSVGGGPTDTQYF. The CDR3 DNA reads as TGTGCCTGGAGTGTCGGCGGGGGGCCCACAGATACGCAGTATTTT.

This chain connects TRBV18 to TRBJ2-7, with 9 bases that match TRBD2. The CDR3 has 18 amino acids. Trimming took 8 bases from V and 7 from J; bases not matched to a gene: 24. Germline values: CDR1 KGHSH, CDR2 LQKENI. The CDR3, as DNA: TGTGCCAGCCCCACGAGGGGGGATCCAGCCGGCGGGGGGGAGGAGCAGTACTTC. As protein: CASPTRGDPAGGGEEQYF.

V and J are TRBV7-9 and TRBJ1-2, with TRBD1 identical over 7 bases. The CDR3 consists of 13 residues. Germline V CDR1 and CDR2: SEHNR, FQNEAQ (reference sequence). V lost 5 bases, J lost 4 bases, and 4 bases stayed unmatched. As DNA, the CDR3 is TGTGCCAGCAGCCTCCGGGACAGCTATGGCTACACCTTC. Residues: CASSLRDSYGYTF.

This clone was picked up a small number of times. J is TRBJ2-1 and V is TRBV7-3; D is unclear. CDR3 length: 15 amino acids. The ends were cut back, 1 base at V and 0 bases at J, with 7 bases in the middle. CDR1 SGHTA and CDR2 FQGTGA come from the germline V gene. The CDR3 nucleotides read TGTGCCAGCAGCTTAATGGTGAGCTCCTACAATGAGCAGTTCTTC. Amino acid sequence: CASSLMVSSYNEQFF.

This clone was counted only a few times. The rearrangement links TRBV2 to TRBJ2-3; 9 positions match TRBD2. With 6 bases clipped from V and 1 base from J, the junction kept 5 bases outside the gene matches. Germline V gene data show CDR1 as SNHLY and CDR2 as FYNNEI. The CDR3 covers 15 residues. This chain's CDR3 is CASSDQRGGTDTQYF. CDR3 bases: TGTGCCAGCAGCGACCAGCGGGGGGGCACAGATACGCAGTATTTT.

This clone was seen once. The gene calls are TRBV14 and TRBJ1-1; D unclear. CDR1 and CDR2 (germline): SGHDN, FVKESK. V dropped 1 base and J dropped 6 bases, with 3 bases sitting between them. The CDR3 extends over 11 amino acids. The CDR3 sequence: CASSQVSEAFF. The CDR3 bases are TGTGCCAGCAGCCAAGTATCTGAAGCTTTCTTT. Combining the CDR3 with reference TRBV14 and TRBJ1-1 gives the whole variable domain EAGVTQFPSHSVIEKGQTVTLRCDPISGHDNLYWYRRVMGKEIKFLLHFVKESKQDESGMPNNRFLAERTGGTYSTLKVQPAELEDSGVYFCASSQVSEAFFGQGTRLTVV.

This chain uses TRBV5-1 with TRBJ2-1; D remains ambiguous. This CDR3 is 12 amino acids long. The V gene's germline CDR1 is SGHRS and CDR2 YFSETQ. Trimming cost V 3 bases and J 3 bases, with 4 bases left between them. The CDR3 is CASSSFYNEQFF. CDR3 DNA: TGCGCCAGCAGCTCATTCTACAATGAGCAGTTCTTC.

V is TRBV12-5 and J is TRBJ1-1; D possibly corresponds to TRBD1 (6 bases). CDR1 and CDR2 from the germline V gene are LGHNT and FRNRAP. This CDR3 has 15 residues. The ends were cut back, 1 base at V and 1 base at J, with 10 bases in the middle. DNA for the CDR3: TGTGCTAGTGGTTTGGGTTTAGGGGGGAACACTGAAGCTTTCTTT. This translates into CASGLGLGGNTEAFF.

J is TRBJ2-1 and V is TRBV7-6; TRBD2 agrees at 10 bases. There are 16 residues in the CDR3. The J segment lost 8 bases and the V segment lost 3 bases, leaving 10 bases of the junction unmatched. CDR1 and CDR2 from the germline V gene are SGHVS and FNYEAQ. In DNA, the CDR3 is TGTGCCAGCAGCTTCTGGAGCGGGGGGGCCATGGATGAGCAGTTCTTC. Its protein product is CASSFWSGGAMDEQFF.

This chain joins TRBV2 and TRBJ1-1; D unresolved. Germline V lookup: CDR1 SNHLY, CDR2 FYNNEI. The V and J ends lost 4 bases and 2 bases respectively, with 8 bases between them. The CDR3 loop spans 13 amino acids. CDR3 in DNA: TGTGCCAGCAGTGTTGACAAAAACACTGAAGCTTTCTTT. This encodes CASSVDKNTEAFF.

The chain recombines TRBV9 with TRBJ1-1, with TRBD1 matching 7 bases. The CDR3 covers 13 residues. The trim removed 6 bases at V and 1 base at J, leaving 3 bases unmatched. Looked up from germline, CDR1 is SGDLS and CDR2 is YYNGEE. Here the CDR3 reads CASTRQGNTEAFF. As DNA, the CDR3 is TGTGCCAGCACCCGACAGGGGAACACTGAAGCTTTCTTT.

CDR3 protein: CASSESSVGIYNEQFF. The CDR3 region has the DNA TGTGCCAGCAGTGAATCTAGCGTCGGTATCTACAATGAGCAGTTCTTC. This chain links TRBV2 with TRBJ2-1, with a weak D call TRBD2 (6 bases). This CDR3 contains 16 residues. The germline CDR1 and CDR2 sequences are SNHLY and FYNNEI. Trimming removed 2 bases from V and 3 bases from J, with 14 bases in between.

The rearrangement links TRBV6-5 to TRBJ1-2; D may be TRBD1 (5 bases). The CDR3 is 14 amino acids. Germline loops: CDR1 MNHEY, CDR2 SVGAGI. Trimming took off 3 bases at V and 7 bases at J, with 15 bases between the two ends. The CDR3 protein is CASSYLQGGGGYTF. The CDR3 region has the DNA TGTGCCAGCAGTTATCTCCAGGGTGGCGGTGGCTACACCTTC.

The chain employs TRBV2 and TRBJ2-2; 9 bases map to TRBD2. The CDR3 has 15 residues. With 7 bases clipped from V and 0 bases from J, the junction kept 3 bases outside the gene matches. The germline V gene has CDR1 SNHLY and CDR2 FYNNEI. The CDR3 here is CASIGTSPNTGELFF. The CDR3 nucleotides read TGTGCCAGCATCGGGACTAGCCCGAACACCGGGGAGCTGTTTTTT.

This chain uses TRBV6-4 with TRBJ2-1; D may be TRBD2 (5 bases). Germline V CDR1 and CDR2: MRHNA, SNTAGT. This CDR3 is built from 15 residues. Trimming took off 0 bases at V and 6 bases at J, with 12 bases between the two ends. The CDR3 sequence: CASSDSDSEVNEQFF. In nucleotides, the CDR3 is TGTGCCAGCAGTGACTCGGACTCGGAGGTCAATGAGCAGTTCTTC.

This chain links TRBV10-3 with TRBJ1-1; TRBD1 matches 10 bases. Germline V gene data show CDR1 as ENHRY and CDR2 as SYGVKD. J was trimmed by 11 bases and V by 6 bases; bases with no gene match: 6. The CDR3 contains 12 residues. CDR3 amino acids: CAIRGQGNVAFF. CDR3 in DNA: TGTGCCATCAGGGGACAGGGGAATGTGGCTTTCTTT.

The chain recombines TRBV4-2 with TRBJ1-2, with D maybe TRBD1 (5 bases). From germline, CDR1 is LGHNA and CDR2 YNFKEQ. Trimming took off 1 base at V and 6 bases at J, with 15 bases between the two ends. CDR3 length: 15 amino acids. For the CDR3, the DNA is TGTGCCAGCAGCCAAGTGGGGGGGGGTAGCGATGGCTACACCTTC. Translated, it gives CASSQVGGGSDGYTF.

This sequence joins TRBV30 and TRBJ2-7; possible D gene TRBD1, 5 bases. V was pared by 8 bases and J by 2 bases, with 22 bases between. The germline V gene has CDR1 GTSNPN and CDR2 SVGIG (reference sequence). This CDR3 region has 15 residues. The CDR3 loop is CASNKGLVGTYEQYF. The CDR3 DNA sequence: TGTGCCAGCAACAAGGGGTTAGTGGGTACCTACGAGCAGTACTTC.

The rearrangement joins TRBV6-5 to TRBJ1-1; a weak D match, TRBD1 (5 bases). V lost 2 bases to trimming and J lost 5 bases, with 15 bases between them. From germline, CDR1 is MNHEY and CDR2 SVGAGI. The CDR3 covers 15 residues. The CDR3 spells CASSYRGGVKTEAFF. DNA of the CDR3: TGTGCCAGCAGTTACAGGGGCGGGGTTAAGACTGAAGCTTTCTTT.

The V call is TRBV5-1, the J call TRBJ1-2; D may be TRBD1 (6 bases). The length of the CDR3 is 15 residues. Germline assignment: CDR1 SGHRS and CDR2 YFSETQ. With 0 bases removed from V and 8 bases from J, the gap between germline ends came to 17 bases. CDR3 residues: CASSLGGGFIEGYTF. The DNA for the CDR3 is TGCGCCAGCAGCTTGGGAGGGGGATTTATTGAGGGCTACACCTTC.

The chain employs TRBV19 and TRBJ2-1; TRBD2 matches 11 bases. This CDR3 region has 14 residues. With V trimmed by 8 bases and J by 4 bases, 4 bases remained unmatched. CDR1 is LNHDA, CDR2 SQIVND, per germline (reference sequence). CDR3 nucleotide sequence: TGTGCCAGTGGGGGGACTAGCGGATACAATGAGCAGTTCTTC. It encodes CASGGTSGYNEQFF.

This clone was seen just once. The V and J genes are TRBV7-8 and TRBJ1-5; D is possibly TRBD1 (6 bases). Germline-derived CDR1 and CDR2 are SGHVS and FQNEAQ. The CDR3 is made up of 16 amino acids. The V end was cut by 7 bases, the J end by 1 base, with 17 bases between. In nucleotides, the CDR3 is TGTGCCAGCACGGGGGGCGCGGTGAGGAGCAATCAGCCCCAGCATTTT. Its protein product is CASTGGAVRSNQPQHF.